This entry lists 15 T cell receptor beta chains sequenced from one sample in a study of blood T cell repertoires in COVID-19. Sequencing used immunoSEQ multiplex PCR; TCRdb keeps in-frame clones, though not all of them. The sample shows about 260,000 clones, more than 75% of them seen only once. The specimen sequenced was peripheral blood. Source of these receptors: a middle-aged woman who had recovered from COVID-19.

This chain joins TRBV27 and TRBJ2-1; TRBD2 matches 10 bases. After removal of 4 bases from V and 8 bases from J, the junction contained 17 bases not matched to a gene. Per germline, CDR1 MNHEY and CDR2 SMNVEV (reference sequence). The CDR3 is made up of 18 amino acids. CDR3 amino acids: CASSSRLLAGATLDEQFF. The CDR3 DNA reads TGTGCCAGCAGTTCCCGCCTCCTAGCGGGAGCTACCCTCGATGAGCAGTTCTTC.

The V gene is TRBV5-1, the J gene TRBJ1-4; D perhaps matches TRBD1 (5 bases). With 7 bases removed from V and 8 bases from J, the gap between germline ends came to 27 bases. The CDR3 runs to 17 residues. From germline, CDR1 is SGHRS and CDR2 YFSETQ. This CDR3 is CASGEVQASLVREKLFF. The CDR3 DNA is TGCGCCAGCGGAGAGGTACAGGCGAGCCTAGTCAGGGAAAAACTGTTTTTT.

This clone appeared a single time. This chain joins TRBV19 and TRBJ1-2; 8 nucleotides align to TRBD1. Trimming at V came to 0 bases and at J to 7 bases, leaving 7 bases not matched to a gene. The CDR3 sequence is 15 residues long. The germline CDR1 and CDR2 sequences are LNHDA and SQIVND (reference sequence). The CDR3 nucleotides read TGTGCCAGTAGTATAGACCAGGGGGCAGCTTTTGGCTACACCTTC. This codes for CASSIDQGAAFGYTF.

Worth noting for this clone: Different DNA sequences within this sample yield the same CDR3. The V call is TRBV27, the J call TRBJ1-1; weak D call: TRBD1 (6 bases). In germline, CDR1 is MNHEY, CDR2 SMNVEV (reference sequence). V was shortened by 3 bases and J by 1 base, with 6 bases between the two germline ends. This CDR3 is 13 amino acids long. The CDR3 region has the DNA TGTGCCAGCAGTTTGGACAGGAACACTGAAGCTTTCTTT. This gives the protein CASSLDRNTEAFF.

The chain couples TRBV5-4 to TRBJ2-5; 8 nucleotides agree with TRBD1. Germline CDR1 reads SGHNT; CDR2 reads YYREEE (reference sequence). With 4 bases clipped from V and 1 base from J, the junction kept 6 bases outside the gene matches. The CDR3 is 15 amino acids. The CDR3 bases are TGTGCCAGCAGCCAGGACAGGGCCGTCCAAGAGACCCAGTACTTC. This translates into CASSQDRAVQETQYF.

This sequence joins TRBV15 and TRBJ2-1; 9 nucleotides line up with TRBD1. In germline, CDR1 is LNHNV, CDR2 YYDKDF (reference sequence). The CDR3 runs 15 residues. The V and J ends lost 1 base and 7 bases, in that order; junction bases with no gene match: 5. The CDR3 DNA reads TGTGCCACCAGCAGAGTGGGGACAGGGATGAATGAGCAGTTCTTC. Translation: CATSRVGTGMNEQFF.

V usage is TRBV11-2 and J usage is TRBJ2-5, with D unresolved. V was trimmed by 0 bases and J by 10 bases, leaving 6 bases between them. CDR3 length equals 11 residues. CDR1 and CDR2 from the germline V gene are SGHAT and FQNNGV. As DNA, the CDR3 is TGTGCCAGCAGCTTAGAGGGCGACCAGTACTTC. Its protein product is CASSLEGDQYF. The complete variable domain, with remaining parts taken from reference TRBV11-2 and TRBJ2-5, reads EAGVAQSPRYKIIEKRQSVAFWCNPISGHATLYWYQQILGQGPKLLIQFQNNGVVDDSQLPKDRFSAERLKGVDSTLKIQPAKLEDSAVYLCASSLEGDQYFGPGTRLLVL.

The rearrangement uses TRBV3-1 (or the pseudogene TRBV3-2) and TRBJ2-7, with D possibly being TRBD2 (6 bases). CDR3 size: 14 residues. CDR1 is LGHDT, CDR2 YNNKEL, per germline (reference sequence). Trimming removed 5 bases from V and 0 bases from J, with 11 bases in between. CDR3: CASSLGLFSYEQYF. The CDR3 DNA reads as TGTGCCAGCAGCTTAGGACTATTCTCCTACGAGCAGTACTTC.

To note about this clone: Other nucleotide sequences from this sample produce the same CDR3. The chain joins TRBV18 to TRBJ1-2; D gene ambiguous. Trimming pared 2 bases from V and 1 base from J, leaving 5 bases between. CDR1 and CDR2 (germline): KGHSH, LQKENI. This CDR3 contains 13 residues. CDR3 bases: TGTGCCAGCTCACCAGAGGGTAACTATGGCTACACCTTC. Translating it yields CASSPEGNYGYTF.

This clone was picked up one time. The chain recombines TRBV5-4 with TRBJ1-1; 7 nucleotides agree with TRBD1. The CDR3 is 14 residues long. V shed 4 bases and J 0 bases; nucleotides not matched to a gene: 3. In germline, CDR1 is SGHNT, CDR2 YYREEE (reference sequence). As DNA, the CDR3 is TGTGCCAGCAGCCCCGACAGGGTGAACACTGAAGCTTTCTTT. It is translated as CASSPDRVNTEAFF. Full variable domain (remainder filled in from reference TRBV5-4 and TRBJ1-1): ETGVTQSPTHLIKTRGQQVTLRCSSQSGHNTVSWYQQALGQGPQFIFQYYREEENGRGNFPPRFSGLQFPNYSSELNVNALELDDSALYLCASSPDRVNTEAFFGQGTRLTVV.

This chain uses TRBV5-1 with TRBJ1-2; 11 bases fit TRBD1. This CDR3 region has 19 residues. Unmatched junction bases numbered 16, after V lost 4 bases and J lost 2 bases. Germline V gene sequence: CDR1 SGHRS, CDR2 YFSETQ. The CDR3 DNA sequence: TGCGCCAGCAGCCACCTAAAGGGACAGGGGGAAGGAGACAACTATGGCTACACCTTC. It specifies CASSHLKGQGEGDNYGYTF.

This clone was counted only a few times. This chain joins TRBV6-5 and TRBJ1-5; no reliable D call. The V end lost 2 bases, the J end lost 9 bases, and 8 bases lay between the germline ends. The CDR3 is 12 residues long. Germline CDR1 reads MNHEY; CDR2 reads SVGAGI. For the CDR3, the DNA is TGTGCCAGCAGTTACGGGCGTGGGCCCCAGCATTTT. Its translation: CASSYGRGPQHF.

The V gene is TRBV27, the J gene TRBJ2-7; 10 nucleotides line up with TRBD1. The CDR3 extends over 13 amino acids. The germline gives CDR1 MNHEY, CDR2 SMNVEV (reference sequence). V lost 10 bases, J lost 6 bases, and 9 bases stayed unmatched. CDR3 in amino acids: CATTGQGRCEQYF. Written as DNA, the CDR3 is TGTGCCACCACGGGACAGGGGCGCTGCGAGCAGTACTTC.

The chain is built from TRBV10-2 and TRBJ2-1, with D possibly TRBD1 on 6 matching bases. Trimming cost V 7 bases and J 10 bases, with 14 bases left between them. The CDR3 runs to 12 residues. Germline V gives CDR1 WSHSY, CDR2 SAAADI. CDR3 bases: TGCGCCAGCAAGGACAGCCAGAGAGAGCAGTTCTTC. Amino acids: CASKDSQREQFF.

This chain connects TRBV6-2 or TRBV6-3 to TRBJ2-7, with 9 nucleotides matching TRBD2. Germline CDR1 and CDR2: MNHEY and SVGEGT. V lost 5 bases to trimming and J lost 2 bases; unmatched junction nucleotides: 7. The CDR3 spans 15 residues. In DNA form, the CDR3 reads TGTGCCAGCAGTAACGGGGTAGCGGGGGCCTACGAGCAGTACTTC. This translates into CASSNGVAGAYEQYF.